These 28 T cell receptor beta chains came from one sample sequenced in a study of blood T cell repertoires in COVID-19. Repertoires were generated with immunoSEQ multiplex PCR, while TCRdb's copy carries only in-frame clones and drops some. This table holds just under 350,000 clones, more than 75% found once. The sample taken for sequencing was peripheral blood. These receptors were collected from a woman aged 18-29 years who had recovered from COVID-19.

The V call is TRBV6-2 or TRBV6-3, the J call TRBJ2-1; D is possibly TRBD2 (6 bases). This CDR3 has 14 residues. Per the germline V gene, CDR1 is MNHEY and CDR2 is SVGEGT. V gave up 2 bases and J gave up 9 bases, with 14 bases separating them. The CDR3 spells CASSYGDSRSEQFF. In DNA, the CDR3 is TGTGCCAGCAGTTACGGGGACTCAAGAAGTGAGCAGTTCTTC.

The chain carries TRBV18 and TRBJ1-5; maybe TRBD1 (6 bases). Trimming shortened V by 4 bases and J by 3 bases, and 10 bases separated the two germline ends. Germline CDR1 is KGHSH and CDR2 is LQKENI. CDR3 size: 14 residues. CDR3 amino acids: CASSLQGPNQPQHF. CDR3 in DNA: TGTGCCAGCTCACTACAGGGCCCCAATCAGCCCCAGCATTTT.

CDR3 bases: TGTGCCAGCAGCTTAGGGACTAGCGGGAGCTCCTACAATGAGCAGTTCTTC. It specifies CASSLGTSGSSYNEQFF. The chain recombines TRBV7-9 with TRBJ2-1, with 13 bases matching TRBD2. CDR1 and CDR2 (germline): SEHNR, FQNEAQ (reference sequence). Trimming at V came to 1 base and at J to 0 bases, leaving 0 bases not matched to a gene. This CDR3 contains 17 residues.

The genes are TRBV27 and TRBJ2-5; D is possibly TRBD2 (6 bases). Per the germline V gene, CDR1 is MNHEY and CDR2 is SMNVEV (reference sequence). The CDR3 has 14 amino acids. The germline V and J ends were trimmed by 5 bases and 5 bases, with 15 bases remaining between them. CDR3 nucleotide sequence: TGTGCCAGCAGTGAGGGCGCACGGGGGGAGACCCAGTACTTC. This gives the protein CASSEGARGETQYF.

This chain connects TRBV11-2 to TRBJ2-1; TRBD2 is a possible D gene (5 bases). The CDR3 totals 15 residues. The V gene's germline CDR1 is SGHAT and CDR2 FQNNGV. Trimming left V 5 bases short and J 1 base short, with 12 bases between. The CDR3 sequence: CASSPAGLSYNEQFF. CDR3 DNA sequence: TGTGCCAGCAGCCCGGCGGGTTTGTCCTACAATGAGCAGTTCTTC.

The V and J genes are TRBV11-2 and TRBJ2-1; 10 bases are shared with TRBD1. The V gene end was trimmed by 5 bases and the J gene end by 10 bases; junction bases not matched to a gene: 8. Germline CDR1 SGHAT, CDR2 FQNNGV. The CDR3 sequence is 14 residues long. CDR3 nucleotides: TGTGCCAGCAGCCCAATCGACAGGGGGCCAGAGCAGTTCTTC. Translating gives CASSPIDRGPEQFF.

The chain joins TRBV11-2 to TRBJ1-2, with 7 bases that match TRBD1. Looked up from germline, CDR1 is SGHAT and CDR2 is FQNNGV. The CDR3 has 18 amino acids. V trimming: 4 bases; J trimming: 0 bases; junction bases outside the gene matches: 14. The CDR3 coding sequence is TGTGCCAGCAGCTCCCTACGGGAAAGGGGGCGGGCTAACTATGGCTACACCTTC. Translating it yields CASSSLRERGRANYGYTF.

The chain joins TRBV6-2 or TRBV6-3 to TRBJ2-1, with D tentatively TRBD1 (5 bases). V gave up 6 bases and J gave up 8 bases, with 17 bases separating them. The CDR3 has 14 residues. The V gene's germline CDR1 is MNHEY and CDR2 SVGEGT. The CDR3, as DNA: TGTGCCAGCAGCCGAGACTTAGGGGCCCATGAGCAGTTCTTC. Its translation is CASSRDLGAHEQFF.

V is TRBV7-2 and J is TRBJ2-1, with 7 bases fitting TRBD1. V shed 2 bases, J shed 7 bases, and the junction held 2 bases outside the gene matches. The CDR3 runs 13 residues. Germline CDR1 SGHTA, CDR2 FQGNSA. The CDR3 spells CASSLRTGNEQFF. The CDR3 DNA sequence: TGTGCCAGCAGCTTACGGACAGGAAATGAGCAGTTCTTC.

V is TRBV29-1 and J is TRBJ1-4; possible D gene TRBD1, 5 bases. The germline V gene encodes CDR1 SQVTM and CDR2 ANQGSEA. The V end lost 4 bases, the J end lost 11 bases, and 29 bases lay between the germline ends. This CDR3 has 17 residues. The CDR3 DNA reads as TGCAGCGTTGCCGCCAGGGTCCGGAAGAGTTTGGGGATTAAACTGTTTTTT. Translation: CSVAARVRKSLGIKLFF.

The rearrangement uses TRBV5-1 and TRBJ2-2, with TRBD2 matching 9 bases. This CDR3 spans 16 amino acids. Losses at the gene ends were 4 bases for V and 4 bases for J; bases not matched to a gene: 8. Germline CDR1 SGHRS, CDR2 YFSETQ. CDR3 bases: TGCGCCAGCAGCGCACCGACTAGCGGAGTCACCGGGGAGCTGTTTTTT. Amino acid sequence: CASSAPTSGVTGELFF.

The chain is built from TRBV29-1 and TRBJ2-1; TRBD2 is a possible D gene (5 bases). Germline CDR1 SQVTM, CDR2 ANQGSEA. This CDR3 region has 13 residues. Trimming left V 1 base short and J 3 bases short, with 7 bases between. The CDR3 DNA is TGCAGCGTTGAAGGTCGGGACTACAATGAGCAGTTCTTC. This codes for CSVEGRDYNEQFF.

This rearrangement joins TRBV9 to TRBJ2-5; 12 bases are a match to TRBD1. CDR1 and CDR2 from the germline V gene are SGDLS and YYNGEE. This CDR3 comprises 15 residues. The V and J ends lost 3 bases and 9 bases, in that order; junction bases with no gene match: 9. CDR3 protein: CASSAPGTGGWAQYF. CDR3 DNA: TGTGCCAGCAGCGCCCCCGGGACAGGGGGCTGGGCCCAGTACTTC.

The chain uses TRBV30 and TRBJ2-1, with 7 bases fitting TRBD2. J gave up 2 bases and V 3 bases, and 4 bases lay outside the gene matches. The CDR3 totals 14 residues. Germline CDR1 is GTSNPN and CDR2 is SVGIG (reference sequence). The CDR3 DNA follows: TGTGCCTGGAGCGACGGGAGGACCTACAATGAGCAGTTCTTC. Amino acids: CAWSDGRTYNEQFF.

This chain uses TRBV7-9 with TRBJ1-4; tentative D call: TRBD1 (5 bases). V was cut by 5 bases and J by 4 bases, with 26 bases left in between. CDR3 size: 19 residues. Per the germline V gene, CDR1 is SEHNR and CDR2 is FQNEAQ (reference sequence). CDR3 loop: CASSRNVGGLKVNNEKLFF. The CDR3 DNA reads as TGTGCCAGCAGCCGAAACGTGGGGGGATTAAAAGTAAATAATGAAAAACTGTTTTTT.

The table lists this clone with a count of one. The chain links TRBV10-2 to TRBJ2-5; 8 nucleotides match TRBD1. This CDR3 region has 14 residues. Trimming at V came to 5 bases and at J to 5 bases, leaving 7 bases not matched to a gene. Per the germline V gene, CDR1 is WSHSY and CDR2 is SAAADI. The CDR3 loop reads CASSNSGGWETQYF. CDR3 sequence (DNA): TGCGCCAGCAGTAATTCAGGGGGCTGGGAGACCCAGTACTTC.

The chain uses TRBV24-1 and TRBJ2-1, with D possibly matching TRBD2 (8 bases). V lost 1 base and J lost 6, with 21 bases in between. CDR1 KGHDR and CDR2 SFDVKD come from the germline V gene. This CDR3 is 18 amino acids long. The CDR3 spells CATSDFGPRGTRANEQFF. DNA of the CDR3: TGTGCCACCAGTGATTTTGGGCCCAGGGGGACTAGGGCCAATGAGCAGTTCTTC.

V gene TRBV18 combines with J gene TRBJ1-4, with TRBD1 matching over 11 bases. The germline CDR1 and CDR2 sequences are KGHSH and LQKENI. The CDR3 runs to 16 residues. V lost 6 bases to trimming and J lost 5 bases; unmatched junction nucleotides: 8. The CDR3 nucleotides are TGTGCCAGCTCCCCTGGGACAGGGGGGAAAAATGAAAAACTGTTTTTT. Encoded protein: CASSPGTGGKNEKLFF.

The chain recombines TRBV27 with TRBJ1-4, with D possibly TRBD1 on 6 matching bases. Germline-derived CDR1 and CDR2 are MNHEY and SMNVEV (reference sequence). The V and J ends lost 5 bases and 8 bases respectively, with 21 bases between them. There are 16 residues in the CDR3. The CDR3 DNA follows: TGTGCCAGCAGTCCCCACCGGGACAACTTAGGGGAAAAACTGTTTTTT. Translated, it gives CASSPHRDNLGEKLFF.

This clone was seen just once. The chain has TRBV20-1 and TRBJ1-3; 8 nucleotides match TRBD1. This CDR3 is built from 18 residues. Germline V gives CDR1 DFQATT, CDR2 SNEGSKA (reference sequence). V was clipped by 3 bases and J by 0 bases; unmatched bases: 13. In DNA form, the CDR3 reads TGCAGTGCTAGTGGGCAGGGGGCCCCGGAAAGCTCTGGAAACACCATATATTTT. Its translation: CSASGQGAPESSGNTIYF.

The chain links TRBV11-2 to TRBJ2-5, with D hard to call. The V gene lost 2 bases and the J gene lost 1 base, with 8 bases spanning the gap. In germline, CDR1 is SGHAT, CDR2 FQNNGV. The CDR3 runs 14 residues. DNA for the CDR3: TGTGCCAGCAGCTTATTTAGTAGCCAAGAGACCCAGTACTTC. Translated, it gives CASSLFSSQETQYF.

CDR3 protein: CASSTKLAHTTPGAHEQFF. CDR3 nucleotides: TGCGCCAGCAGCACTAAACTAGCGCACACAACTCCAGGAGCCCATGAGCAGTTCTTC. V and J are TRBV5-1 and TRBJ2-1; 7 bases are a match to TRBD2. CDR1 and CDR2 (germline): SGHRS, YFSETQ. This CDR3 contains 19 residues. V lost 4 bases to trimming and J lost 8 bases; unmatched junction nucleotides: 24.

This chain uses TRBV4-3 with TRBJ1-1, with D tentatively TRBD1 (5 bases). Germline values: CDR1 LGHNA, CDR2 YSLEER. The V end lost 4 bases, the J end lost 5 bases, and 8 bases lay between the germline ends. This CDR3 is built from 12 residues. The CDR3 here is CASSRGGTEAFF. Written as DNA, the CDR3 is TGCGCCAGCAGCCGCGGGGGGACTGAAGCTTTCTTT.

This chain links TRBV6-1 with TRBJ1-1, with TRBD1 matching over 8 bases. In germline, CDR1 is MNHNS, CDR2 SASEGT. The CDR3 is made up of 15 amino acids. V shed 3 bases and J 5 bases; nucleotides not matched to a gene: 8. This CDR3 reads CASSEPGGARTEAFF. The DNA of the CDR3 is TGTGCCAGCAGTGAGCCAGGGGGCGCAAGGACTGAAGCTTTCTTT.

Concerning this clone: A read error may produce the germline difference seen at one junction end. The rearrangement links TRBV27 to TRBJ1-5, with 7 bases fitting TRBD1. The CDR3 extends over 15 amino acids. Germline loops: CDR1 MNHEY, CDR2 SMNVEV (reference sequence). The CDR3 sequence is CASTLDRDSNQPQHF. DNA for the CDR3: TGTGCCAGCACTTTAGACAGGGATAGCAATCAGCCCCAGCATTTT.

This rearrangement joins TRBV7-9 to TRBJ1-4, with TRBD1 as a possible D gene (5 bases). CDR3 length equals 15 residues. From germline, CDR1 is SEHNR and CDR2 FQNEAQ (reference sequence). With 4 bases removed from V and 3 bases from J, the gap between germline ends came to 12 bases. The CDR3 sequence is CASSSRQYSNEKLFF. Written as DNA, the CDR3 is TGTGCCAGCAGCTCCCGACAGTATTCTAATGAAAAACTGTTTTTT. Together with reference TRBV7-9 and TRBJ1-4, the CDR3 gives the full variable domain: DTGVSQNPRHKITKRGQNVTFRCDPISEHNRLYWYRQTLGQGPEFLTYFQNEAQLEKSRLLSDRFSAERPKGSFSTLEIQRTEQGDSAMYLCASSSRQYSNEKLFFGSGTQLSVL.

The V call is TRBV6-6, the J call TRBJ2-5; TRBD1 aligns across 7 bases. The V gene end was trimmed by 0 bases and the J gene end by 2 bases; junction bases not matched to a gene: 0. Looked up from germline, CDR1 is MNHNY and CDR2 is SVGAGI (reference sequence). There are 14 residues in the CDR3. The CDR3 spells CASSYSTGQETQYF. The CDR3, as DNA: TGTGCCAGCAGTTACTCGACAGGGCAAGAGACCCAGTACTTC.

The chain couples TRBV11-2 to TRBJ2-3; D gene unclear. V shed 2 bases and J shed 0 bases, with 9 bases lying between them. The CDR3 sequence is 15 residues long. Germline V CDR1 and CDR2: SGHAT, FQNNGV. CDR3 bases: TGTGCCAGCAGCTTACCACGACAAAGCACAGATACGCAGTATTTT. Its protein is CASSLPRQSTDTQYF.